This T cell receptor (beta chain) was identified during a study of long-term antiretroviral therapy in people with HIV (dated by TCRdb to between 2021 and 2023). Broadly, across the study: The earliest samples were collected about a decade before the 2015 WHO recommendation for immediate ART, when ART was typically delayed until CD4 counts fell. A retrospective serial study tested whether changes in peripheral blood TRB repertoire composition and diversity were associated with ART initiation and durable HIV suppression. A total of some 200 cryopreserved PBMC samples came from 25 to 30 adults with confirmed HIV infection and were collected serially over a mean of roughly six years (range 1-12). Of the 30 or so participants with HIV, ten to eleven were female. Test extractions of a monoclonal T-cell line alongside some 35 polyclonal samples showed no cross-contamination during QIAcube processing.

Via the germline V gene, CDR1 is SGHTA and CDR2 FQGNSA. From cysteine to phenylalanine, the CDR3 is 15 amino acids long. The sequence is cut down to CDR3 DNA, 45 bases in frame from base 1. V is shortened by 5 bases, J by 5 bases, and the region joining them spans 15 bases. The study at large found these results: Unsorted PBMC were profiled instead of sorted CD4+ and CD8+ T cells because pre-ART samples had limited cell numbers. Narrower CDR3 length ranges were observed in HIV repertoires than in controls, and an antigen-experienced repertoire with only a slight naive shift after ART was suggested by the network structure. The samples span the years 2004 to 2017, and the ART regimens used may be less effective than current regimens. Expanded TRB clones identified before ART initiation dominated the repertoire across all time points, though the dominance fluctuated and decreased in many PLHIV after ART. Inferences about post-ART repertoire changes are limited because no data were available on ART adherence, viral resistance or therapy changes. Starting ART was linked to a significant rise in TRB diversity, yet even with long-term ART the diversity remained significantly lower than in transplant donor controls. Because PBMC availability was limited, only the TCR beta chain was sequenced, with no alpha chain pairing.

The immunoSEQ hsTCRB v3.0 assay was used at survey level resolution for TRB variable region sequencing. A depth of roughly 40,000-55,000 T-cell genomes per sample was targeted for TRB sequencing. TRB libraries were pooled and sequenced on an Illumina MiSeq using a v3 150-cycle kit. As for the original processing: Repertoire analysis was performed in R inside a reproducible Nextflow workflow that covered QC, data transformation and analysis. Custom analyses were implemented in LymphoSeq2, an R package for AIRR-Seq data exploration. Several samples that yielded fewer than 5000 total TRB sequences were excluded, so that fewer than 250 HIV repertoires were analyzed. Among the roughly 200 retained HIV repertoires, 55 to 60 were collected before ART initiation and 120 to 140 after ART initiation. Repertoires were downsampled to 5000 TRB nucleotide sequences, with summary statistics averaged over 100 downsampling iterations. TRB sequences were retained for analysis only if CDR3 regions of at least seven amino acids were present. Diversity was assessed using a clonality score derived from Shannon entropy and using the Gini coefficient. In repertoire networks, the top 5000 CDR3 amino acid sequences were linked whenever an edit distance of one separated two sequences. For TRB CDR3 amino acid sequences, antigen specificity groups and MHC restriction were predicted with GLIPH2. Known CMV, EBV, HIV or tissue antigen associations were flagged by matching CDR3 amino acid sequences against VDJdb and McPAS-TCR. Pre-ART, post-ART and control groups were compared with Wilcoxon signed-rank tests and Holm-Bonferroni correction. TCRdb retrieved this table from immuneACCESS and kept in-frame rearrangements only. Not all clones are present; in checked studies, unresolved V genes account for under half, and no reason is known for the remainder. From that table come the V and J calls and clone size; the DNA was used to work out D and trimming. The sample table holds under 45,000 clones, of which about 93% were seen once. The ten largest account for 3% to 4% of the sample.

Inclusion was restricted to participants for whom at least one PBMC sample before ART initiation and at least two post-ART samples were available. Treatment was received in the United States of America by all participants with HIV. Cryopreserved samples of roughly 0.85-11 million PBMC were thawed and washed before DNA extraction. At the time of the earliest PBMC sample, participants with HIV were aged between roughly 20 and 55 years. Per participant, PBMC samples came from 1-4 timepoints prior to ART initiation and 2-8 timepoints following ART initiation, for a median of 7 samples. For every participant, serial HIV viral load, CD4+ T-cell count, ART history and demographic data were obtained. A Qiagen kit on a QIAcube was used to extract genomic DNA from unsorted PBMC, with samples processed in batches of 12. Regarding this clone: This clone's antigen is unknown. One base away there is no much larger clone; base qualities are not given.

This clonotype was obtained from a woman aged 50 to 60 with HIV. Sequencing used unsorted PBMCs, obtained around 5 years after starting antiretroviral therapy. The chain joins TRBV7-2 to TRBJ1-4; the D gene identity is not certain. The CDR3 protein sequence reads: CASSRRRGFNEKLFF. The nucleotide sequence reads TGTGCCAGCAGCCGTAGGCGGGGTTTCAATGAAAAACTGTTTTTT.